This TCR beta chain was sequenced during a study of lymphopenia after photon versus proton radiotherapy. This CDR3 is built from 14 residues. The germline gives CDR1 SGHRS, CDR2 YFSETQ. V dropped 1 base and J dropped 4; count of bases not matched to a gene: 3. Notes on this clone: Its specificity is unknown.

Study findings and constraints: Under photons, naive T cells and diversity fell while effector/memory populations rose. In patients who died, overall survival fell as post-nadir TCR diversity dropped more. Authors raise, but do not show, better survival with proton therapy.

Clones were sequenced by immunoSEQ multiplex PCR, and TCRdb holds only the in-frame ones, with some missing. This table holds about 7,300 clones, around 92% found once. This chain joins TRBV5-1 and TRBJ2-3; 7 bases fit TRBD1. The sequencing here drew on peripheral blood, taken from a patient treated with photon-based radiotherapy. This receptor was taken from a man aged 55 to 70 with cholangiocarcinoma. DNA for the CDR3: TGCGCCAGCAGCTTGAGCCAGGGGGCAGATACGCAGTATTTT. Translated: CASSLSQGADTQYF.